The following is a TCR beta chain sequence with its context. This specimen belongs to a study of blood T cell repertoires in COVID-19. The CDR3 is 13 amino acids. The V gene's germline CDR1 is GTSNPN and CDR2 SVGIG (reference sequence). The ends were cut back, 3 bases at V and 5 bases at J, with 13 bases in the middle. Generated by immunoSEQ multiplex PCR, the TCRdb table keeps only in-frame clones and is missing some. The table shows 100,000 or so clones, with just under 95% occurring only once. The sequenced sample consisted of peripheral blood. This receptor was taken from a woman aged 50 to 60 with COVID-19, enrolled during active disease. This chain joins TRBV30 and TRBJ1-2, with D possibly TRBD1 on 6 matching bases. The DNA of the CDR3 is TGTGCCTGGAGGCCACAGGGAAGGTATGGCTACACCTTC. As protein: CAWRPQGRYGYTF.